This T cell receptor beta chain emerged from a study of PD-1 blockade in classical Hodgkin lymphoma (dated by TCRdb to 2020 to 2022). With regard to the full study: Nivolumab dosing was 3 mg/kg intravenously every 2 weeks, continuing until either disease progression or unacceptable toxicity. The study used CyTOF and TCR beta sequencing to define a peripheral blood immune signature of response to PD-1 blockade in classical Hodgkin lymphoma. Results and caveats for the whole study, not just this receptor: By C4D1, a significant rise was seen in CD4+ TCR diversity but not in CD8+ TCR diversity (p=0.0027 vs p=0.16), and the rise was most apparent among complete responders (p=0.02). Baseline TCR diversity was reported as lower in newly diagnosed patients than in healthy donors, and lower still in relapsed/refractory patients. Trial patients achieving complete response had baseline diversity similar to newly diagnosed patients, whereas partial responders and progressors had significantly lower diversity. Patients starting nivolumab less than 1 year after ASCT had lower diversity and were excluded from later analyses to avoid confounding by immune reconstitution. The study was restricted to a single clinical trial cohort, and the causes of repertoire differences, possibly disease activity or prior therapy, were left undefined.

Genomic DNA was isolated using the Qiagen DNeasy kit from unsorted PBMCs as well as from negatively selected CD4+ and CD8+ fractions. Amplification of TCR beta CDR3 regions was done by immunoSEQ multiplex PCR with primers that anneal to V and J segments. A synthetic immune receptor repertoire was used to minimize amplification bias, and any residual bias was removed computationally once sequencing was done. Per the source publication's procedure: Custom Python scripts were used to quantify repertoire diversity as the Shannon entropy index. Unsorted, CD4+ and CD8+ repertoires were analyzed separately, except for combined analyses in which CD4+ and CD8+ sequences were merged in silico. A clone counted as expanded when the clone's frequency after treatment rose at least 2-fold relative to C1D1, and clones undetected at baseline were given a pseudocount of 0.5. Clones with 0 or 1 copy at C1D1 were defined as singleton clones, while clones with 2 or more copies were defined as non-singleton clones. Clones expanded in unsorted samples were annotated as CD4+, CD8+ or unknown by matching protein sequences in sorted samples from the same patient. Diversity changes from C1D1 to C4D1 were tested in paired samples using Wilcoxon tests. TCRdb stores this immuneACCESS table with in-frame sequences only. Part of the clones is absent; in the studies checked, under half of the shortfall reflects unresolved V genes, and no reason is known for the rest. V, J and clone size derive from that table, while D and trimming were established from the DNA sequence. This sample comprises more than 20,000 clones, about 80% of them detected only once. Around a sixth of the sample belongs to the ten largest clones.

In light of the paper, this sample's time point label describes: cycle 2 day 1 (C2D1) of nivolumab. Every trial patient had relapsed following autologous stem cell transplantation, and prior brentuximab vedotin exposure was what differed among cohorts A, B and C. The trial cohort comprised some 60 patients with relapsed/refractory classical Hodgkin lymphoma whose best overall responses were complete response, partial response or progressive disease. In the multi-cohort phase II CheckMate 205 trial, trial patients received single-agent nivolumab. Best overall response was determined by an independent review committee according to the 2007 International Working Group response criteria. Trial PBMCs were obtained immediately prior to nivolumab initiation (C1D1) and on therapy at cycle 2 day 1 and cycle 4 day 1. Peripheral blood was collected in 8 mL Vacutainer Cell Preparation Tubes, from which PBMCs were isolated by centrifugation and then cryopreserved.

V is reduced by 4 bases and J by 6 bases, leaving a spacing of 19 bases between them. The CDR1 and CDR2 encoded by the germline V gene are SGHDN and FVKESK. The CDR3 sequence holds 15 residues, the cysteine and phenylalanine included. Solely the CDR3 DNA is kept, with 45 bases framed from the first base. To note about this clone: Its antigen remains unidentified. Per-base quality was not reported, and no clone a single base away is much larger than it.

The chain joins TRBV14 to TRBJ2-7, with TRBD2 perhaps the D gene, on 5 matching bases. The TCR sequence derives from a human donor with classical Hodgkin lymphoma. This sample comprised peripheral blood mononuclear cells (PBMCs), obtained before the second cycle of nivolumab. The DNA is as follows: TGTGCCAGCAGCCGAGACCCTCCGACTAAAGGCGAGCAGTACTTC. This gives the protein CASSRDPPTKGEQYF.